The 28 T cell receptor beta chains below come from one sample, sequenced in a study of cytomegalovirus exposure and HLA in healthy donors. The protocol was immunoSEQ multiplex PCR, while the TCRdb copy is restricted to in-frame clones and leaves out a portion. The sample holds 150,000 or so clones, roughly 89% seen once. Sequencing used PBMCs. Receptors originate from a woman aged 18-35 years in good health and CMV-seropositive.

This clone was counted a single time. The J gene is TRBJ2-6, the V gene TRBV28; tentatively, D is TRBD1 (6 bases). Germline lookup yields CDR1 MDHEN and CDR2 SYDVKM. Trimming took off 6 bases at V and 2 bases at J, with 11 bases between the two ends. This CDR3 spans 15 amino acids. In nucleotides, the CDR3 is TGTGCCAGCAGCGAAACAGGGACTGGGGCCAACGTCCTGACTTTC. Its translation is CASSETGTGANVLTF.

The rearrangement uses TRBV7-2 and TRBJ2-7; 10 bases are a match to TRBD2. Germline CDR1 is SGHTA and CDR2 is FQGNSA. The J segment lost 6 bases and the V segment lost 1 base, leaving 15 bases of the junction unmatched. This CDR3 is 18 amino acids long. CDR3 sequence: CASSLGASGGPSTAEQYF. CDR3 sequence (DNA): TGTGCCAGCAGCTTAGGTGCTAGCGGGGGACCTTCAACTGCCGAGCAGTACTTC.

The V gene is TRBV23-1, the J gene TRBJ2-6; D not certain. TRBV23-1 is recorded as an ORF, its role being uncertain. Trimming removed 3 bases at V and 5 bases at J, with 14 bases between. CDR3 length equals 16 residues. Here the CDR3 DNA reads TGCGCCAGCAGTCATTGGCAACAAAGTCGGGCCAACGTCCTGACTTTC. Translation: CASSHWQQSRANVLTF.

The chain employs TRBV10-3 and TRBJ2-7; a possible D gene is TRBD1 (5 bases). In germline, CDR1 is ENHRY, CDR2 SYGVKD. CDR3 length equals 14 residues. The V and J ends lost 3 bases and 4 bases respectively, with 13 bases between them. CDR3 nucleotides: TGTGCCATCAGTGAACAGGAACGGAGTTACGAGCAGTACTTC. Protein: CAISEQERSYEQYF.

This chain links TRBV6-1 with TRBJ1-5; possibly TRBD1 for D (5 bases). The V and J ends lost 4 bases and 0 bases respectively, with 13 bases between them. Germline V gene data show CDR1 as MNHNS and CDR2 as SASEGT. There are 16 residues in the CDR3. For the CDR3, the DNA is TGTGCCAGCAGTGCCCGGGACTCTTATAGCAATCAGCCCCAGCATTTT. Its protein is CASSARDSYSNQPQHF.

The chain uses TRBV15 and TRBJ1-4, with D tentatively TRBD1 (5 bases). Germline V gene data show CDR1 as LNHNV and CDR2 as YYDKDF (reference sequence). CDR3 length: 15 amino acids. Trimming took 8 bases from V and 7 from J, leaving 20 bases between them. DNA for the CDR3: TGTGCCACCGCGGGGGGTGGAATCACGGGTGAAAAACTGTTTTTT. This encodes CATAGGGITGEKLFF.

The chain joins TRBV11-2 to TRBJ2-7, with a tentative D call TRBD2 (6 bases). CDR3 length: 14 residues. Germline V CDR1 and CDR2: SGHAT, FQNNGV. Trimming left V 4 bases short and J 9 bases short, with 19 bases between. The CDR3 sequence: CASSSIAELNGQYF. The CDR3 DNA reads TGTGCCAGCAGCTCGATAGCGGAGTTGAATGGGCAGTACTTC.

This clone was counted a single time. The genes are TRBV27 and TRBJ2-6; D is possibly TRBD1 (5 bases). V lost 6 bases to trimming and J lost 0 bases, with 15 bases between them. Germline V gene data show CDR1 as MNHEY and CDR2 as SMNVEV (reference sequence). CDR3 size: 17 residues. The DNA of the CDR3 is TGTGCCAGCAGCTACGGACATAGAGTCTCTGGGGCCAACGTCCTGACTTTC. It is translated as CASSYGHRVSGANVLTF.

V is TRBV2 and J is TRBJ2-7, with 7 positions matching TRBD2. V trimming: 6 bases; J trimming: 2 bases; junction bases outside the gene matches: 10. The CDR3 runs to 15 residues. Germline lookup yields CDR1 SNHLY and CDR2 FYNNEI. As DNA, the CDR3 is TGTGCCAGCAGGTTGGGAGGGCGGGTCCCCTACGAGCAGTACTTC. This codes for CASRLGGRVPYEQYF.

The chain links TRBV19 to TRBJ2-3; 11 nucleotides align to TRBD2. This CDR3 contains 15 residues. Germline-derived CDR1 and CDR2 are LNHDA and SQIVND (reference sequence). The J segment lost 5 bases and the V segment lost 11 bases, leaving 12 bases of the junction unmatched. The CDR3 sequence: CAAQGGTSGGDTQYF. The CDR3 nucleotides read TGTGCCGCCCAAGGGGGGACTAGCGGAGGAGATACGCAGTATTTT. Filled out from reference TRBV19 and TRBJ2-3, the complete variable domain reads DGGITQSPKYLFRKEGQNVTLSCEQNLNHDAMYWYRQDPGQGLRLIYYSQIVNDFQKGDIAEGYSVSREKKESFPLTVTSAQKNPTAFYLCAAQGGTSGGDTQYFGPGTRLTVL.

This chain uses TRBV15 with TRBJ1-2, with a tentative D call TRBD1 (6 bases). The germline gives CDR1 LNHNV, CDR2 YYDKDF (reference sequence). The CDR3 sequence is 15 residues long. V was clipped by 0 bases and J by 2 bases, with 10 bases between them. The CDR3 bases are TGTGCCACCAGCAGAGACAGGGGTTTAAACTATGGCTACACCTTC. This sequence encodes CATSRDRGLNYGYTF.

The chain carries TRBV27 and TRBJ2-4; 8 nucleotides align to TRBD2. J gave up 4 bases and V 5 bases, and 10 bases lay outside the gene matches. The CDR3 consists of 16 residues. Germline CDR1 is MNHEY and CDR2 is SMNVEV (reference sequence). The CDR3 DNA reads as TGTGCCAGCAGTAGGAGCGGGGGTAACACTAAAAACATTCAGTACTTC. Amino acid sequence: CASSRSGGNTKNIQYF.

This clone was observed a handful of times. The chain uses TRBV5-1 and TRBJ2-3; tentative D call: TRBD2 (6 bases). Germline V gene sequence: CDR1 SGHRS, CDR2 YFSETQ. The V end lost 4 bases, the J end lost 3 bases, and 15 bases lay between the germline ends. This CDR3 has 15 residues. CDR3 sequence (DNA): TGCGCCAGCAGCCCCTCGGGGGTCCGAACAGATACGCAGTATTTT. Translated: CASSPSGVRTDTQYF.

This chain links TRBV28 with TRBJ1-3; 8 bases are a match to TRBD1. Trimming removed 3 bases from V and 10 bases from J; junction bases left unmatched: 5. The germline CDR1 and CDR2 sequences are MDHEN and SYDVKM. This CDR3 comprises 13 residues. CDR3 loop: CASSLGQVQTIYF. DNA for the CDR3: TGTGCCAGCAGTTTGGGACAGGTTCAAACCATATATTTT.

V is TRBV7-8 and J is TRBJ1-1; the D gene is possibly TRBD1 (5 bases). Germline V gene data show CDR1 as SGHVS and CDR2 as FQNEAQ. The V gene lost 5 bases and the J gene lost 3 bases, with 10 bases spanning the gap. The CDR3 covers 13 residues. The CDR3 spells CASSPREYTEAFF. In nucleotides, the CDR3 is TGTGCCAGCAGCCCCAGGGAATACACTGAAGCTTTCTTT.

This rearrangement joins TRBV14 to TRBJ2-7; 8 bases line up with TRBD2. The ends lost 3 bases at V and 0 bases at J; junction bases unmatched: 7. Germline V gene data show CDR1 as SGHDN and CDR2 as FVKESK. The CDR3 extends over 16 amino acids. CDR3 bases: TGTGCCAGCAGCCAGTACGGGGGGGCAAGCTCCTACGAGCAGTACTTC. Protein: CASSQYGGASSYEQYF.

The rearrangement links TRBV11-1 to TRBJ1-1, with D unresolved. Germline CDR1 reads SGHAT; CDR2 reads FQDESV (reference sequence). Trimming took off 0 bases at V and 0 bases at J, with 11 bases between the two ends. The CDR3 contains 16 residues. CDR3 protein: CASSLARANMNTEAFF. The DNA for the CDR3 is TGTGCCAGCAGCTTAGCGCGAGCGAACATGAACACTGAAGCTTTCTTT. Complete variable domain (other parts from reference TRBV11-1 and TRBJ1-1): EAEVAQSPRYKITEKSQAVAFWCDPISGHATLYWYRQILGQGPELLVQFQDESVVDDSQLPKDRFSAERLKGVDSTLKIQPAELGDSAMYLCASSLARANMNTEAFFGQGTRLTVV.

V and J are TRBV6-5 and TRBJ1-6; the D gene is possibly TRBD1 (6 bases). Germline lookup yields CDR1 MNHEY and CDR2 SVGAGI. V lost 6 bases, J lost 8 bases, and 11 bases lay in between. The CDR3 totals 13 residues. CDR3 region: CASRDSLYSPLHF. CDR3 DNA sequence: TGTGCCAGCAGGGACAGTTTGTATTCACCCCTCCACTTT.

CDR3 sequence: CASSFATGGEETQYF. DNA for the CDR3: TGTGCCAGCAGCTTCGCGACAGGGGGCGAAGAGACCCAGTACTTC. J is TRBJ2-5 and V is TRBV5-4, with 10 positions matching TRBD1. Germline V gene sequence: CDR1 SGHNT, CDR2 YYREEE (reference sequence). V lost 2 bases and J lost 3; bases outside the gene matches: 4. The CDR3 spans 15 residues. Complete variable domain (other parts from reference TRBV5-4 and TRBJ2-5): ETGVTQSPTHLIKTRGQQVTLRCSSQSGHNTVSWYQQALGQGPQFIFQYYREEENGRGNFPPRFSGLQFPNYSSELNVNALELDDSALYLCASSFATGGEETQYFGPGTRLLVL.

This clone was detected once. This chain uses TRBV7-9 with TRBJ1-2; tentative D call: TRBD1 (5 bases). Trimming pared 7 bases from V and 0 bases from J, leaving 21 bases between. Germline CDR1 reads SEHNR; CDR2 reads FQNEAQ (reference sequence). CDR3 length: 17 residues. The CDR3 spells CASTAPSVGPPNYGYTF. The CDR3 DNA sequence: TGTGCCAGCACCGCACCTAGCGTGGGGCCACCTAACTATGGCTACACCTTC.

This clone was observed once. This sequence joins TRBV19 and TRBJ1-1; 7 bases match TRBD1. The V gene end was trimmed by 5 bases and the J gene end by 5 bases; junction bases not matched to a gene: 17. CDR3 length equals 17 residues. Germline assignment: CDR1 LNHDA and CDR2 SQIVND (reference sequence). CDR3 DNA sequence: TGTGCCAGTAGTCTTTCGACAGGGTACTTCATGAGGACTGAAGCTTTCTTT. Encoded protein: CASSLSTGYFMRTEAFF.

The chain carries TRBV7-8 and TRBJ1-3, with 7 bases matching TRBD1. V trimming: 3 bases; J trimming: 2 bases; junction bases outside the gene matches: 1. In germline, CDR1 is SGHVS, CDR2 FQNEAQ. The CDR3 spans 14 residues. CDR3 DNA sequence: TGTGCCAGCAGCTTCACAGGGGCTGGAAACACCATATATTTT. This encodes CASSFTGAGNTIYF.

This chain joins TRBV7-9 and TRBJ1-4, with D perhaps TRBD1 (6 bases). This CDR3 is built from 13 residues. Per the germline V gene, CDR1 is SEHNR and CDR2 is FQNEAQ (reference sequence). Trimming removed 5 bases from V and 8 bases from J, with 12 bases in between. The CDR3 DNA sequence: TGTGCCAGCAGCCCAGGGGTGAGAGAAAAACTGTTTTTT. Residues: CASSPGVREKLFF.

This clone was counted once. The rearrangement joins TRBV7-7 to TRBJ1-4, with D perhaps matching TRBD1 (6 bases). V lost 5 bases, J lost 4 bases, and 8 bases lay in between. The CDR3 totals 13 residues. Germline V lookup: CDR1 SSHAT, CDR2 FNYEAQ (reference sequence). The DNA for the CDR3 is TGTGCCAGCAGCAGGGACAATAATGAAAAACTGTTTTTT. Amino acid sequence: CASSRDNNEKLFF.

The J gene is TRBJ1-1, the V gene TRBV28; TRBD1 aligns across 9 bases. CDR1 and CDR2 from the germline V gene are MDHEN and SYDVKM. CDR3 length: 19 residues. After removal of 5 bases from V and 6 bases from J, the junction contained 22 bases not matched to a gene. In DNA, the CDR3 is TGTGCCAGCAGTAGGGGGGTTCCTCCGGGACAGGGAAAAGGGGCTGAAGCTTTCTTT. The encoded protein is CASSRGVPPGQGKGAEAFF. The whole variable domain, filled in from reference TRBV28 and TRBJ1-1, reads DVKVTQSSRYLVKRTGEKVFLECVQDMDHENMFWYRQDPGLGLRLIYFSYDVKMKEKGDIPEGYSVSREKKERFSLILESASTNQTSMYLCASSRGVPPGQGKGAEAFFGQGTRLTVV.

The chain has TRBV7-2 and TRBJ1-5; 7 bases agree with TRBD1. CDR1 SGHTA and CDR2 FQGNSA come from the germline V gene. There are 15 residues in the CDR3. Unmatched junction bases numbered 9, after V lost 5 bases and J lost 5 bases. CDR3 protein: CASSQDQGEYQPQHF. In nucleotides, the CDR3 is TGTGCCAGCAGCCAAGATCAGGGGGAATATCAGCCCCAGCATTTT.

The rearrangement links TRBV5-6 to TRBJ2-7, with 7 bases that match TRBD2. Per germline, CDR1 SGHDT and CDR2 YYEEEE. This CDR3 has 15 amino acids. Unmatched junction bases numbered 9, after V lost 0 bases and J lost 6 bases. The CDR3 protein is CASSLVWVPGGEQYF. Written as DNA, the CDR3 is TGTGCCAGCAGCTTGGTGTGGGTCCCGGGGGGCGAGCAGTACTTC.

This clone has a single count. The chain links TRBV7-9 to TRBJ1-1, with D unresolved. Trimming took off 1 base at V and 5 bases at J, with 8 bases between the two ends. The germline gives CDR1 SEHNR, CDR2 FQNEAQ (reference sequence). This CDR3 spans 13 amino acids. CDR3 nucleotides: TGTGCCAGCAGCTTAGGTCTGCGAACTGAAGCTTTCTTT. The encoded protein is CASSLGLRTEAFF.